This T cell receptor (beta chain) derives from a study of T-cell memory formation after mild COVID-19. This clonotype appeared many times. The authors produced TCR alpha and TCR beta cDNA libraries with sample barcodes and UMIs by 5'RACE using constant-segment primers. TCRdb reprocessed the 5' RACE reads via MiXCR and lists one record per CDR3 protein. This sample yields roughly 58,000 distinct CDR3 sequences, of which over 7.5% are seen a single time; 1.2% belongs to the top ten. Germline lookup yields CDR1 LGHNA and CDR2 YNFKEQ. This CDR3 comprises 18 residues. Trimming left V 3 bases short and J 1 base short, with 20 bases between.

V and J are TRBV4-2 and TRBJ2-3, with D possibly TRBD1 on 8 matching bases. Sequencing was done on a sample of PBMCs or a T cell subset sorted from them (not recorded which). The sequence derives from a man aged 18 to 29 who had mild COVID-19 (a few samples of this study predate the infection). Cell type and time point are not known. The CDR3 DNA follows: TGTGCCAGCAGCCATGTTTCACAGGGGGGGCCGGGCACAGATACGCAGTATTTT. The encoded protein is CASSHVSQGGPGTDTQYF.